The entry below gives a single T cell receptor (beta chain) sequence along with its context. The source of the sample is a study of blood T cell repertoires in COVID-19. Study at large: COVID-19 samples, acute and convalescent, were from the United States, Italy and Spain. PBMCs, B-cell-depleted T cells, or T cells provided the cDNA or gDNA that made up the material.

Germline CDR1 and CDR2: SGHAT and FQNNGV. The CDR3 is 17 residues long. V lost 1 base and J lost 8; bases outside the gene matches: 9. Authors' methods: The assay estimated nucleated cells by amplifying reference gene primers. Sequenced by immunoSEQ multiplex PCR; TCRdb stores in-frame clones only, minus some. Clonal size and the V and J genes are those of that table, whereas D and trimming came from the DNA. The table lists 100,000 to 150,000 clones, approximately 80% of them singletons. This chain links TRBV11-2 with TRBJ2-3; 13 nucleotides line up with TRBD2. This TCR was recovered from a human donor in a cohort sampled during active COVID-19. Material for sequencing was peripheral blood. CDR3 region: CASSLVGSGTSGVTQYF. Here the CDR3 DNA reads TGTGCCAGCAGCTTAGTGGGTTCCGGGACTAGCGGGGTTACGCAGTATTTT.